This T cell receptor (beta chain) comes out of a study of spatial heterogeneity in lung cancer. Study as a whole: Sequenced follow-up PBMC samples came a median of roughly 25 months after resection, where available. Alpha-chain sequences were detected in numbers that were consistently lower than beta-chain sequences. Every unique TCR and UMI combination, on average, appeared more than ten times in raw reads.

This clonotype was counted between two and nine times. The germline V gene has CDR1 SGHRS and CDR2 YFSETQ. The CDR3 covers 13 residues. Trimming cost V 4 bases and J 8 bases; bases outside gene matches: 3. Each CDR3 protein gets one entry after TCRdb re-called the 5' RACE reads with MiXCR. The sample contains more than 75,000 distinct CDR3 sequences, 19% of which appear only once. Time point specified: blood at routine non-recurrence follow-up after resection. Tumor, nontumor lung or frozen PBMC supplied whole RNA, sequenced without sorting. This receptor was taken from a male donor with early-stage non-small cell lung cancer. This chain uses TRBV5-1 with TRBJ2-2; 9 bases line up with TRBD1. The specimen comprised PBMCs, sampled at follow-up. The CDR3 DNA follows: TGCGCCAGCAGCACGGGACAGGGAGGGGAGCTGTTTTTT. This codes for CASSTGQGGELFF.